This passage covers 27 T cell receptor beta chains from one sample sequenced in a study of cytomegalovirus exposure and HLA in healthy donors. Method: immunoSEQ multiplex PCR; TCRdb's copy keeps in-frame clones and lacks some. The profile shows just over 65,000 clones, around 97% of them singletons. The specimen sequenced was PBMCs. These receptors all come from a woman in her late teens or twenties in good health and CMV-seropositive.

This chain joins TRBV6-4 and TRBJ2-2, with D maybe TRBD1 (6 bases). Trimming removed 5 bases from V and 3 bases from J, with 7 bases in between. The CDR3 covers 13 residues. Per the germline V gene, CDR1 is MRHNA and CDR2 is SNTAGT. In nucleotides, the CDR3 is TGTGCCAGCAGTCGGACAGACACCGGGGAGCTGTTTTTT. As protein: CASSRTDTGELFF.

J is TRBJ2-4 and V is TRBV4-1, with D tentatively TRBD1 (6 bases). Looked up from germline, CDR1 is MGHRA and CDR2 is YSYEKL. V lost 2 bases and J 1 base, leaving 9 bases between the germline ends. The CDR3 length is 15 residues. This chain's CDR3 is CASSQSTGAKNIQYF. The CDR3, as DNA: TGCGCCAGCAGCCAATCTACAGGGGCCAAAAACATTCAGTACTTC.

The chain joins TRBV6-5 to TRBJ2-5, with 7 bases aligning to TRBD1. Trimming took 0 bases from V and 4 from J; bases not matched to a gene: 5. CDR3 length equals 15 residues. From germline, CDR1 is MNHEY and CDR2 SVGAGI. The CDR3 DNA is TGTGCCAGCAGTTACTCGGGGAACAGGGGAGAGACCCAGTACTTC. Amino acid sequence: CASSYSGNRGETQYF.

J is TRBJ1-5 and V is TRBV5-6, with no clear D. CDR3 length equals 18 residues. Germline loops: CDR1 SGHDT, CDR2 YYEEEE. The V end was cut by 5 bases, the J end by 4 bases, with 25 bases between. In DNA form, the CDR3 reads TGTGCCAGCAGAATTTCAGAGGCCCCGACCTGGTATAATCAGCCCCAGCATTTT. It encodes CASRISEAPTWYNQPQHF.

The chain combines TRBV27 with TRBJ2-1, with 10 positions matching TRBD2. V lost 0 bases to trimming and J lost 7 bases; unmatched junction nucleotides: 6. This CDR3 is 16 amino acids long. In germline, CDR1 is MNHEY, CDR2 SMNVEV (reference sequence). CDR3 region: CASSLSSGRVVNEQFF. DNA of the CDR3: TGTGCCAGCAGTTTATCGAGCGGGAGGGTCGTGAATGAGCAGTTCTTC.

The V gene is TRBV18, the J gene TRBJ1-3; a weak D match, TRBD1 (5 bases). Germline V CDR1 and CDR2: KGHSH, LQKENI. This CDR3 contains 14 residues. With 4 bases removed from V and 4 bases from J, the gap between germline ends came to 11 bases. DNA for the CDR3: TGTGCCAGCTCACGAGGGGACTTCGGAAACACCATATATTTT. Translation gives CASSRGDFGNTIYF.

The V and J genes are TRBV7-9 and TRBJ2-5; 13 nucleotides match TRBD2. CDR3 size: 16 residues. V lost 1 base and J lost 5; bases outside the gene matches: 4. Germline assignment: CDR1 SEHNR and CDR2 FQNEAQ (reference sequence). CDR3 DNA: TGTGCCAGCAGCTTAGGCCTGACTAGCGGGAGGGAGACCCAGTACTTC. Protein: CASSLGLTSGRETQYF.

V gene TRBV4-1 combines with J gene TRBJ2-7; 9 nucleotides align to TRBD1. With 2 bases clipped from V and 2 bases from J, the junction kept 10 bases outside the gene matches. Germline lookup yields CDR1 MGHRA and CDR2 YSYEKL. The CDR3 has 17 residues. The CDR3 DNA follows: TGCGCCAGCAGCCAAAGAACACAGGGGGCAGATACCTACGAGCAGTACTTC. Protein sequence: CASSQRTQGADTYEQYF.

V usage is TRBV29-1 and J usage is TRBJ2-7; D ambiguous. Germline CDR1 and CDR2: SQVTM and ANQGSEA. V was cut by 7 bases and J by 3 bases, with 10 bases left in between. The CDR3 spans 11 residues. The CDR3 here is CSAGHSYEQYF. The CDR3 coding sequence is TGCAGCGCCGGTCACAGCTACGAGCAGTACTTC.

CDR3 DNA sequence: TGTGCCAGCTCAGATTTTGGGGGGAGCGGCGAGTCCTACTACGAGCAGTACTTC. It translates to CASSDFGGSGESYYEQYF. This sequence joins TRBV18 and TRBJ2-7; D may be TRBD2 (6 bases). Germline-derived CDR1 and CDR2 are KGHSH and LQKENI. V lost 5 bases and J 3 bases, leaving 26 bases between the germline ends. There are 18 residues in the CDR3.

This clone was found once. V is TRBV10-3 and J is TRBJ1-2; TRBD1 aligns across 10 bases. The germline CDR1 and CDR2 sequences are ENHRY and SYGVKD. V was clipped by 1 base and J by 6 bases; unmatched bases: 5. The CDR3 is 15 residues long. CDR3 sequence reads: CAISELGQGINGYTF. For the CDR3, the DNA is TGTGCCATCAGTGAGTTGGGACAGGGGATCAATGGCTACACCTTC.

The sample holds one count of this clone. The chain recombines TRBV7-2 with TRBJ2-5; a weak D match, TRBD2 (5 bases). CDR3 length equals 14 residues. Germline CDR1 SGHTA, CDR2 FQGNSA. Trimming shortened V by 0 bases and J by 5 bases, and 10 bases separated the two germline ends. The CDR3 loop reads CASSLASGVETQYF. The DNA for the CDR3 is TGTGCCAGCAGCTTAGCATCCGGGGTGGAGACCCAGTACTTC.

The CDR3: CASATGGKETQYF. CDR3 in DNA: TGTGCCAGCGCTACAGGGGGAAAAGAGACCCAGTACTTC. J is TRBJ2-5 and V is TRBV28; the match to TRBD1 covers 8 bases. Germline CDR1 reads MDHEN; CDR2 reads SYDVKM. This CDR3 has 13 amino acids. V shed 8 bases and J 3 bases; nucleotides not matched to a gene: 5. The full variable domain, in which reference TRBV28 and TRBJ2-5 provide the parts outside the CDR3, is DVKVTQSSRYLVKRTGEKVFLECVQDMDHENMFWYRQDPGLGLRLIYFSYDVKMKEKGDIPEGYSVSREKKERFSLILESASTNQTSMYLCASATGGKETQYFGPGTRLLVL.

The chain uses TRBV28 and TRBJ2-7; TRBD1 matches at 9 bases. The CDR3 length is 13 residues. V gave up 8 bases and J gave up 6 bases; unmatched junction bases: 8. Germline V CDR1 and CDR2: MDHEN, SYDVKM. CDR3 in DNA: TGTGCCAGCGGGGGACAGGGAGGCTTCGAGCAGTACTTC. Protein: CASGGQGGFEQYF. Looking up the rest from reference TRBV28 and TRBJ2-7 gives the full variable domain: DVKVTQSSRYLVKRTGEKVFLECVQDMDHENMFWYRQDPGLGLRLIYFSYDVKMKEKGDIPEGYSVSREKKERFSLILESASTNQTSMYLCASGGQGGFEQYFGPGTRLTVT.

J is TRBJ1-1 and V is TRBV6-1; 7 bases are a match to TRBD1. J was trimmed by 3 bases and V by 7 bases; bases with no gene match: 8. CDR3 length: 14 residues. Germline values: CDR1 MNHNS, CDR2 SASEGT. Here the CDR3 reads CASNRQGWDTEAFF. The CDR3 nucleotides read TGTGCCAGCAATAGACAGGGATGGGACACTGAAGCTTTCTTT.

This clone has just one count. The J gene is TRBJ2-5, the V gene TRBV29-1, with D possibly being TRBD2 (7 bases). CDR1 SQVTM and CDR2 ANQGSEA come from the germline V gene. V was pared by 0 bases and J by 5 bases, with 16 bases between. This CDR3 contains 15 residues. CDR3 residues: CSVEDMAGARETQYF. CDR3 bases: TGCAGCGTTGAAGATATGGCGGGGGCTCGTGAGACCCAGTACTTC.

V is TRBV5-1 and J is TRBJ2-2; 7 bases are a match to TRBD2. V gave up 5 bases and J gave up 4 bases; unmatched junction bases: 5. Germline V gene lookup returns CDR1 SGHRS and CDR2 YFSETQ. This CDR3 region has 14 residues. The CDR3 is CASRFREGTGELFF. The CDR3 DNA is TGCGCCAGCAGGTTCAGGGAGGGCACCGGGGAGCTGTTTTTT.

The V call is TRBV11-2, the J call TRBJ2-1, with 9 bases fitting TRBD2. With V trimmed by 6 bases and J by 6 bases, 12 bases remained unmatched. The germline V gene encodes CDR1 SGHAT and CDR2 FQNNGV. This CDR3 comprises 16 residues. The CDR3 loop is CASRPPGLAGGNEQFF. The CDR3 DNA sequence: TGTGCCAGCAGACCTCCGGGACTAGCAGGGGGCAATGAGCAGTTCTTC.

This chain uses TRBV2 with TRBJ2-3, with 9 positions matching TRBD2. The CDR3 loop spans 15 amino acids. The germline V gene has CDR1 SNHLY and CDR2 FYNNEI. Unmatched junction bases numbered 4, after V lost 4 bases and J lost 2 bases. The CDR3 is CASSVSGRNTDTQYF. DNA of the CDR3: TGTGCCAGCAGTGTAAGCGGGAGGAACACAGATACGCAGTATTTT.

This clone was recorded once. The rearrangement uses TRBV6-1 and TRBJ1-2; 7 bases match TRBD1. V lost 0 bases to trimming and J lost 0 bases; unmatched junction nucleotides: 4. This CDR3 spans 16 amino acids. CDR1 MNHNS and CDR2 SASEGT come from the germline V gene. The CDR3 loop is CASSEAETGTNYGYTF. CDR3 bases: TGTGCCAGCAGTGAAGCGGAGACAGGGACTAACTATGGCTACACCTTC.

The gene calls are TRBV6-5 and TRBJ1-3; D gene unclear. The CDR3 covers 13 residues. The V end was cut by 6 bases, the J end by 0 bases, with 6 bases between. Germline V gives CDR1 MNHEY, CDR2 SVGAGI. The CDR3 here is CASRRSSGNTIYF. CDR3 in DNA: TGTGCCAGCAGGCGTAGCTCTGGAAACACCATATATTTT.

The V and J genes are TRBV4-2 and TRBJ1-1; possibly TRBD1 for D (6 bases). Germline assignment: CDR1 LGHNA and CDR2 YNFKEQ. The CDR3 length is 16 residues. The germline V and J ends were trimmed by 0 bases and 8 bases, with 19 bases remaining between them. CDR3 protein: CASSQDWGQDWSEAFF. The CDR3 DNA reads TGTGCCAGCAGCCAAGATTGGGGGCAGGACTGGAGCGAAGCTTTCTTT.

The chain has TRBV19 and TRBJ2-1; D is possibly TRBD1 (6 bases). The CDR3 totals 13 residues. Trimming shortened V by 7 bases and J by 7 bases, and 14 bases separated the two germline ends. CDR1 LNHDA and CDR2 SQIVND come from the germline V gene (reference sequence). CDR3 loop: CASTDDRWNEQFF. Written as DNA, the CDR3 is TGTGCCAGTACCGACGACAGGTGGAATGAGCAGTTCTTC.

J is TRBJ2-1 and V is TRBV9; TRBD2 might be the D (6 bases). The CDR3 totals 19 residues. Trimming removed 0 bases at V and 1 base at J, with 20 bases between. The germline CDR1 and CDR2 sequences are SGDLS and YYNGEE. As DNA, the CDR3 is TGTGCCAGCAGCGTAGTAGCTAGCGAAAGCTCCATTTCCTACAATGAGCAGTTCTTC. Protein product: CASSVVASESSISYNEQFF.

The chain links TRBV7-3 to TRBJ1-1; D unresolved. CDR3 length equals 13 residues. V was cut by 1 base and J by 5 bases, with 8 bases left in between. Per the germline V gene, CDR1 is SGHTA and CDR2 is FQGTGA. The CDR3 region is CASSLRGGTEAFF. CDR3 nucleotide sequence: TGTGCCAGCAGCTTAAGGGGAGGGACTGAAGCTTTCTTT.

The rearrangement uses TRBV6-5 and TRBJ2-1, with a tentative D call TRBD2 (5 bases). The CDR3 contains 11 residues. V was shortened by 5 bases and J by 6 bases, with 5 bases between the two germline ends. Germline CDR1 reads MNHEY; CDR2 reads SVGAGI. This CDR3 is CASSLANEQFF. The CDR3 region has the DNA TGTGCCAGCAGTCTAGCCAATGAGCAGTTCTTC.

The V call is TRBV7-8, the J call TRBJ2-7, with D possibly being TRBD2 (6 bases). This CDR3 region has 13 residues. Trimming took off 0 bases at V and 3 bases at J, with 6 bases between the two ends. Germline V gene lookup returns CDR1 SGHVS and CDR2 FQNEAQ. CDR3 amino acids: CASSLAEGYEQYF. The CDR3 bases are TGTGCCAGCAGCTTAGCGGAGGGCTACGAGCAGTACTTC.